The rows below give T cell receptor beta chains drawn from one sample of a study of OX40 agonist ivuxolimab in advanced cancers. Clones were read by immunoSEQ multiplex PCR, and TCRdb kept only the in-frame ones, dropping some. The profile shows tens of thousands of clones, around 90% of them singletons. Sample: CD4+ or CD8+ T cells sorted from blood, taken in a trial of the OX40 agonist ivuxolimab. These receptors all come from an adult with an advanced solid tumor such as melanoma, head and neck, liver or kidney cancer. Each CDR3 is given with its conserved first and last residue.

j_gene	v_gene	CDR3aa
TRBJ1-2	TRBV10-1	CASSEGPGIYGYTF
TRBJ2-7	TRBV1	CTSSQDREAEPERPKELREQYF
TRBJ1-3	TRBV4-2	CASSQALGPTSSGNTIYF
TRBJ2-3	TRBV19	CASSPRLAGRFADTQYF
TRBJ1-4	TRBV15	CAAGATAPTNEKLFF
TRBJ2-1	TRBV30	CAWSPSGVVQFF
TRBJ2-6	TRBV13	CASSLLTGIGANVLTF
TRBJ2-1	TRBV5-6	CASSFLGLDNNEQFF
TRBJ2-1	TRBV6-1	CASSEGARVGYNEQFF
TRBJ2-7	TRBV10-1	CASRSTGSSYEQYF
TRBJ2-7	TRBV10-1	CASSPIPWREQYF
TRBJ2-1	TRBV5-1	CASSSRDSSYNEQFF
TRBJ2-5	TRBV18	CASSPSVDRETQYF
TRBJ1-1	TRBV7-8	CASSSVEGLGAFF
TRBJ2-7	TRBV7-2	CASSLVGGNYEQYF
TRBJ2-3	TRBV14	CASSPPLMGYTDTQYF
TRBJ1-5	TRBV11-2	CASSLEWDQPQHF
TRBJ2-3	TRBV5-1	CASSLGLAEETDTQYF